This TCR beta chain was obtained from a study of blood T cell repertoires in COVID-19. Study-wide context: Both acute and convalescent COVID-19 samples were obtained from the United States, Italy and Spain. Nucleic acid was either cDNA or gDNA, and it came from T cells, B-cell-depleted T cells, or PBMCs.

In the original analysis: Reference gene primer amplification gave nucleated cell count estimates. Repertoires were generated with immunoSEQ multiplex PCR, while TCRdb's copy carries only in-frame clones and drops some. V and J calls and clone size are those listed in that table; D and trimming were worked out from the DNA. Of 280,000 or so clones in the sample, roughly 87% were seen once. With 4 bases clipped from V and 4 bases from J, the junction kept 7 bases outside the gene matches. Per germline, CDR1 SQVTM and CDR2 ANQGSEA. This CDR3 region has 14 residues. The sequencing sample was made of peripheral blood. The chain carries TRBV29-1 and TRBJ1-5; 7 bases map to TRBD1. This TCR came from a man between 18 and 29 years old with active or convalescent COVID-19. The CDR3 spells CSVGAGGANQPQHF. CDR3 DNA sequence: TGCAGCGTTGGCGCAGGGGGTGCAAATCAGCCCCAGCATTTT.